This record looks at one TCR beta chain sequence and its context. Germline V CDR1 and CDR2: SGHRS, YFSETQ. The CDR3 is made up of 16 amino acids. The trim removed 5 bases at V and 2 bases at J, leaving 10 bases unmatched. Primers for the PCR totalled 60 Vbeta and 13 Jbeta. The data were produced by immunoSEQ multiplex PCR, yet TCRdb's version contains in-frame clones alone and is incomplete. The table gives about 170,000 clones; the top ten clones make up 0.79% of it. The data originate from a study of cytomegalovirus exposure and HLA in healthy donors. This receptor was taken from a woman aged 18-29 years in good health and CMV-seropositive. V usage is TRBV5-1 and J usage is TRBJ2-3; 8 bases are shared with TRBD2. Sequencing was performed on PBMCs. DNA of the CDR3: TGCGCCAGCAGGCCGCGGGAGGTCCTCCACACAGATACGCAGTATTTT. Protein: CASRPREVLHTDTQYF.